One sample yielded the 29 T cell receptor beta chains listed below, sequenced in a study of T cell changes during pregnancy in multiple sclerosis. Sequenced by immunoSEQ multiplex PCR; TCRdb stores in-frame clones only, minus some. This table holds approximately 39,000 clones, about 94% found once. The sequencing here drew on CD4+ T cells from peripheral blood mononuclear cells, taken in the second trimester of pregnancy. These receptors were obtained from a female donor with multiple sclerosis, enrolled in a pregnancy study.

The chain combines TRBV5-4 with TRBJ2-1; the match to TRBD2 covers 10 bases. CDR3 length: 16 residues. V was pared by 4 bases and J by 0 bases, with 4 bases of the junction left unmatched. Germline lookup yields CDR1 SGHNT and CDR2 YYREEE (reference sequence). DNA of the CDR3: TGTGCCAGCAGCCCTAGCGGGGGTAGCTCCTACAATGAGCAGTTCTTC. Translation: CASSPSGGSSYNEQFF.

The chain carries TRBV5-1 and TRBJ1-4; the D gene is possibly TRBD1 (6 bases). Germline V gene lookup returns CDR1 SGHRS and CDR2 YFSETQ. Trimming stripped 1 base from V and 0 bases from J, with 13 bases between. This CDR3 spans 17 amino acids. The CDR3 here is CASSLTHRDATNEKLFF. The CDR3 bases are TGCGCCAGCAGCTTGACCCACAGGGACGCAACTAATGAAAAACTGTTTTTT.

The V and J genes are TRBV19 and TRBJ2-1, with 7 bases fitting TRBD2. The CDR3 has 14 amino acids. CDR1 is LNHDA and CDR2 is SQIVND in the germline V gene (reference sequence). The V gene end was trimmed by 5 bases and the J gene end by 8 bases; junction bases not matched to a gene: 9. The chain's CDR3 is CASSPGGGLDEQFF. The CDR3 DNA reads TGTGCCAGTAGTCCAGGCGGGGGTTTAGATGAGCAGTTCTTC.

This clone has just one count. This chain uses TRBV10-3 with TRBJ1-2; D uncertain. Germline V CDR1 and CDR2: ENHRY, SYGVKD. Trimming took 0 bases from V and 2 from J, leaving 7 bases between them. The CDR3 contains 14 residues. CDR3 coding DNA: TGTGCCATCAGTGAGTCGAGGGTAAACTATGGCTACACCTTC. It codes for CAISESRVNYGYTF.

The genes are TRBV25-1 and TRBJ2-7; 9 nucleotides match TRBD1. The CDR3 is 13 residues long. J was trimmed by 2 bases and V by 8 bases; bases with no gene match: 4. Germline V gene sequence: CDR1 MGHDK, CDR2 SYGVNS. CDR3 protein: CASSGQGPYEQYF. The DNA for the CDR3 is TGTGCCAGCTCGGGACAGGGCCCCTACGAGCAGTACTTC.

This chain connects TRBV4-2 to TRBJ2-7; TRBD2 agrees at 11 bases. Germline V CDR1 and CDR2: LGHNA, YNFKEQ. The CDR3 spans 17 residues. V dropped 3 bases and J dropped 2; count of bases not matched to a gene: 9. The CDR3 DNA is TGTGCCAGCAGCCAGAGGTTAGCGGGAGGGCTCGCCTACGAGCAGTACTTC. Its translation is CASSQRLAGGLAYEQYF.

The gene calls are TRBV11-3 and TRBJ2-1; 12 bases are a match to TRBD2. The germline gives CDR1 SGHNT, CDR2 YENEEA. Trimming removed 5 bases from V and 2 bases from J; junction bases left unmatched: 4. The CDR3 runs to 16 residues. This chain's CDR3 is CASSRTSGTPYNEQFF. The CDR3 coding sequence is TGTGCCAGCAGCCGGACTAGCGGGACTCCCTACAATGAGCAGTTCTTC.

The chain has TRBV4-2 and TRBJ2-3; 9 nucleotides align to TRBD2. Germline-derived CDR1 and CDR2 are LGHNA and YNFKEQ. The CDR3 covers 18 residues. With V trimmed by 0 bases and J by 0 bases, 7 bases remained unmatched. DNA for the CDR3: TGTGCCAGCAGCCAAGAAGGCTTAGCGGGAGCTAGCACAGATACGCAGTATTTT. It specifies CASSQEGLAGASTDTQYF.

The chain employs TRBV4-1 and TRBJ2-5, with TRBD2 as a possible D gene (5 bases). The CDR3 contains 15 residues. V dropped 0 bases and J dropped 5 bases, with 13 bases sitting between them. Germline V CDR1 and CDR2: MGHRA, YSYEKL. This chain's CDR3 is CASSQDESRGETQYF. In DNA, the CDR3 is TGCGCCAGCAGCCAAGATGAAAGCCGAGGGGAGACCCAGTACTTC.

The chain has TRBV7-2 and TRBJ2-1; 7 bases map to TRBD2. This CDR3 is built from 16 residues. The trim removed 2 bases at V and 3 bases at J, leaving 7 bases unmatched. Germline V CDR1 and CDR2: SGHTA, FQGNSA. The CDR3 DNA reads as TGTGCCAGCAGCTTATTCGGCGGGGGTATCTACAATGAGCAGTTCTTC. It translates to CASSLFGGGIYNEQFF.

J is TRBJ1-2 and V is TRBV5-4; 9 bases line up with TRBD1. Trimming took 7 bases from V and 3 from J; bases not matched to a gene: 10. The germline CDR1 and CDR2 sequences are SGHNT and YYREEE (reference sequence). This CDR3 has 15 amino acids. The CDR3 DNA is TGTGCCAGCGGCCTCCCGGGACAGGGCGACTATGGCTACACCTTC. It codes for CASGLPGQGDYGYTF.

The chain has TRBV2 and TRBJ2-7, with 7 bases identical to TRBD2. Germline CDR1 and CDR2: SNHLY and FYNNEI. Trimming at V came to 6 bases and at J to 4 bases, leaving 12 bases not matched to a gene. CDR3 length: 15 amino acids. CDR3 coding DNA: TGTGCCAGCAGCTCTTATCCGCGGGAGCGGTACGAGCAGTACTTC. Encoded protein: CASSSYPRERYEQYF.

The rearrangement joins TRBV5-1 to TRBJ2-5; TRBD2 aligns across 8 bases. Germline CDR1 reads SGHRS; CDR2 reads YFSETQ. This CDR3 is 16 amino acids long. Trimming at V came to 4 bases and at J to 4 bases, leaving 12 bases not matched to a gene. CDR3 bases: TGCGCCAGCAGCACCCGGGGGGGGATCCAGGGAGAGACCCAGTACTTC. It specifies CASSTRGGIQGETQYF.

V usage is TRBV5-4 and J usage is TRBJ2-5; 7 bases fit TRBD1. The germline gives CDR1 SGHNT, CDR2 YYREEE (reference sequence). The CDR3 is 13 amino acids. After removal of 4 bases from V and 2 bases from J, the junction contained 2 bases not matched to a gene. This chain's CDR3 is CASSRQGQETQYF. In DNA form, the CDR3 reads TGTGCCAGCAGCAGACAGGGACAAGAGACCCAGTACTTC.

The gene calls are TRBV28 and TRBJ1-2, with TRBD1 matching over 7 bases. The CDR3 has 16 residues. With 2 bases clipped from V and 4 bases from J, the junction kept 10 bases outside the gene matches. Looked up from germline, CDR1 is MDHEN and CDR2 is SYDVKM. The CDR3 reads CASSLPTPGQSYGYTF. In nucleotides, the CDR3 is TGTGCCAGCAGTTTACCAACACCGGGACAGTCCTATGGCTACACCTTC.

The chain has TRBV2 and TRBJ2-1, with 7 bases fitting TRBD2. This CDR3 has 13 residues. After removal of 2 bases from V and 11 bases from J, the junction contained 6 bases not matched to a gene. CDR1 SNHLY and CDR2 FYNNEI come from the germline V gene. DNA of the CDR3: TGTGCCAGCAGTGAAAGGACTAGAACTAAGCAGTTCTTC. It is translated as CASSERTRTKQFF.

The rearrangement uses TRBV6-4 and TRBJ1-1; D call uncertain. V dropped 6 bases and J dropped 1 base, with 9 bases sitting between them. Germline V gene lookup returns CDR1 MRHNA and CDR2 SNTAGT. This CDR3 is 13 amino acids long. For the CDR3, the DNA is TGTGCCAGCAGCAACGGAGGGAACACTGAAGCTTTCTTT. Its translation is CASSNGGNTEAFF.

The chain recombines TRBV7-2 with TRBJ2-1; 9 bases map to TRBD2. J lost 4 bases, V lost 5 bases, and 6 bases had no gene match. In germline, CDR1 is SGHTA, CDR2 FQGNSA. The CDR3 runs to 15 residues. The CDR3 DNA sequence: TGTGCCAGCAGCAGGGCGGGAGGGCCATACAATGAGCAGTTCTTC. Translation gives CASSRAGGPYNEQFF. The variable domain in full, completed from reference TRBV7-2 and TRBJ2-1, reads GAGVSQSPSNKVTEKGKDVELRCDPISGHTALYWYRQSLGQGLEFLIYFQGNSAPDKSGLPSDRFSAERTGGSVSTLTIQRTQQEDSAVYLCASSRAGGPYNEQFFGPGTRLTVL.

The CDR3 DNA reads as TGTGCCAGCAGCGTAGTAGACAGCACTGGGCCCCAGCATTTT. This gives the protein CASSVVDSTGPQHF. V and J are TRBV9 and TRBJ1-5, with D perhaps matching TRBD1 (5 bases). Germline V gene lookup returns CDR1 SGDLS and CDR2 YYNGEE. Trimming removed 0 bases from V and 9 bases from J, with 13 bases in between. This CDR3 spans 14 amino acids.

J is TRBJ1-3 and V is TRBV7-9, with 7 bases fitting TRBD1. The CDR3 contains 15 residues. V lost 3 bases, J lost 9 bases, and 11 bases stayed unmatched. Germline V lookup: CDR1 SEHNR, CDR2 FQNEAQ (reference sequence). The CDR3 region has the DNA TGTGCCAGCAGCTTTCCAGGGGGTAGGGTCGTCACCATATATTTT. Residues: CASSFPGGRVVTIYF.

The CDR3 loop is CASSPDPGTGNRKPQHF. CDR3 bases: TGCGCCAGCAGCCCGGATCCCGGGACAGGGAACCGTAAGCCCCAGCATTTT. The V call is TRBV5-1, the J call TRBJ1-5; 9 nucleotides match TRBD1. The CDR3 is 17 residues long. V was clipped by 4 bases and J by 8 bases; unmatched bases: 16. Germline V CDR1 and CDR2: SGHRS, YFSETQ.

The rearrangement links TRBV9 to TRBJ1-1; D unclear. The CDR3 loop spans 14 amino acids. Germline V lookup: CDR1 SGDLS, CDR2 YYNGEE. Trimming removed 3 bases from V and 6 bases from J, with 15 bases in between. For the CDR3, the DNA is TGTGCCAGCAGCGCCCTGACACTGGCCCCTGAAGCTTTCTTT. Translated: CASSALTLAPEAFF.

The rearrangement uses TRBV2 and TRBJ1-3; TRBD1 is a possible D gene (5 bases). Germline CDR1 reads SNHLY; CDR2 reads FYNNEI. The CDR3 totals 17 residues. Between the trimmed V and J ends, which lost 8 bases and 0 bases, there was a span of 20 bases. The CDR3 loop reads CASVLGQAKSSGNTIYF. Written as DNA, the CDR3 is TGTGCCAGCGTCCTGGGGCAGGCAAAGAGCTCTGGAAACACCATATATTTT.

The chain has TRBV20-1 and TRBJ2-5; weak D call: TRBD2 (7 bases). CDR1 is DFQATT and CDR2 is SNEGSKA in the germline V gene (reference sequence). CDR3 length equals 11 residues. V lost 5 bases and J 7 bases, leaving 11 bases between the germline ends. The CDR3 is CSAGRGGTQYF. DNA for the CDR3: TGCAGTGCTGGTAGGGGGGGGACCCAGTACTTC.

This clone was recorded once. The chain is built from TRBV29-1 and TRBJ1-1; weak D call: TRBD1 (6 bases). V was trimmed by 5 bases and J by 5 bases, leaving 12 bases between them. The CDR3 runs to 12 residues. The germline V gene encodes CDR1 SQVTM and CDR2 ANQGSEA. This CDR3 is CSVRTVDTEAFF. CDR3 nucleotide sequence: TGCAGCGTTCGGACAGTTGATACTGAAGCTTTCTTT.

The J gene is TRBJ1-5, the V gene TRBV6-1; a weak D match, TRBD1 (5 bases). V lost 1 base and J 7 bases, leaving 8 bases between the germline ends. This CDR3 region has 13 residues. Germline V CDR1 and CDR2: MNHNS, SASEGT. The chain's CDR3 is CASSEGGGQPQHF. The CDR3 DNA follows: TGTGCCAGCAGTGAAGGGGGGGGACAGCCCCAGCATTTT.

The CDR3 DNA follows: TGCAGTGCTCCTCAGGCAGATACGCAGTATTTT. As protein: CSAPQADTQYF. The chain has TRBV20-1 and TRBJ2-3; D gene uncertain. The V gene's germline CDR1 is DFQATT and CDR2 SNEGSKA (reference sequence). V was shortened by 5 bases and J by 4 bases, with 7 bases between the two germline ends. This CDR3 region has 11 residues.

The chain has TRBV18 and TRBJ2-6, with 7 bases aligning to TRBD1. Germline V gives CDR1 KGHSH, CDR2 LQKENI. This CDR3 is built from 15 residues. V was clipped by 3 bases and J by 2 bases; unmatched bases: 1. CDR3 sequence (DNA): TGTGCCAGCTCACCCACAGGGGCTGGGGCCAACGTCCTGACTTTC. Its protein is CASSPTGAGANVLTF.

This chain joins TRBV30 and TRBJ1-5; D remains unclear. Trimming pared 3 bases from V and 2 bases from J, leaving 8 bases between. Germline V lookup: CDR1 GTSNPN, CDR2 SVGIG (reference sequence). This CDR3 has 13 residues. CDR3 sequence reads: CAWSNQGNQPQHF. The CDR3 DNA reads as TGTGCCTGGAGCAATCAGGGCAATCAGCCCCAGCATTTT.